This paragraph covers one T cell receptor (beta chain) sequence. TCRdb reprocessed the 5' RACE reads via MiXCR and lists one record per CDR3 protein. The sample lists just under 350,000 distinct CDR3 sequences, 14% to 15% seen once, with around 1% in the top ten. The V end was cut by 2 bases, the J end by 1 base, with 12 bases between. The CDR3 is 16 amino acids. Germline CDR1 and CDR2: MDHEN and SYDVKM. This entry belongs to a study of CD8 T cells in ankylosing spondylitis. This sequence originates from a male donor with ankylosing spondylitis or in good health (not recorded which). The specimen was blood, either unsorted or a sorted T cell fraction (not recorded which). This chain uses TRBV28 with TRBJ1-5; D uncertain. The CDR3 DNA reads as TGTGCCAGCAGTTTAGGAGTCTATCAAAGCAATCAGCCCCAGCATTTT. Protein product: CASSLGVYQSNQPQHF. Drawing the rest from reference TRBV28 and TRBJ1-5, the complete variable domain is DVKVTQSSRYLVKRTGEKVFLECVQDMDHENMFWYRQDPGLGLRLIYFSYDVKMKEKGDIPEGYSVSREKKERFSLILESASTNQTSMYLCASSLGVYQSNQPQHFGDGTRLSIL.